This T cell receptor (beta chain) was observed in a study of shared clonotypes between healthy human individuals. Germline CDR1 and CDR2: LGHNA and YSLEER. This CDR3 region has 15 residues. V dropped 0 bases and J dropped 4 bases, with 12 bases sitting between them. Assay: immunoSEQ multiplex PCR; the TCRdb copy retains only in-frame clones and omits some. The sample includes roughly 660,000 clones, 90% of them seen just once. The source of this sequence is a man aged 18 to 29 in good health. Some clones in this sample may be carry-over from other donors' samples. Sequencing was performed on memory CD8+ T cells from PBMCs. Sample subset: CD45RO+ cells pooled with CCR7-negative TemRA cells. The V call is TRBV4-3, the J call TRBJ1-2; D remains ambiguous. This CDR3 reads CASSQDDDRGYGYTF. The CDR3 region has the DNA TGCGCCAGCAGCCAAGATGACGACCGGGGCTATGGCTACACCTTC.